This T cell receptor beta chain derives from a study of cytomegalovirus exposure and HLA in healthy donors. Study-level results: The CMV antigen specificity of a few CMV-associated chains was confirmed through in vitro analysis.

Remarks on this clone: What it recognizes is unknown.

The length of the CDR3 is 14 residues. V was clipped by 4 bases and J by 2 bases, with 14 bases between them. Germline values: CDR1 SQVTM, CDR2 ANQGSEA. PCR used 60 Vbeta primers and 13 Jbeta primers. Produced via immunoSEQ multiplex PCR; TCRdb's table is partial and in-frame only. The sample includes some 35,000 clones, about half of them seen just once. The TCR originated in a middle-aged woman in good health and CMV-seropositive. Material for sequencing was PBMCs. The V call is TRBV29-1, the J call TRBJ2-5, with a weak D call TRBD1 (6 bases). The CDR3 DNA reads TGCAGCGTTGTTAGGACAGATCGACAAGAGACCCAGTACTTC. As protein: CSVVRTDRQETQYF. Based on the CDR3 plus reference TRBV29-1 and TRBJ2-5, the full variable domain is SAVISQKPSRDICQRGTSLTIQCQVDSQVTMMFWYRQQPGQSLTLIATANQGSEATYESGFVIDKFPISRPNLTFSTLTVSNMSPEDSSIYLCSVVRTDRQETQYFGPGTRLLVL.